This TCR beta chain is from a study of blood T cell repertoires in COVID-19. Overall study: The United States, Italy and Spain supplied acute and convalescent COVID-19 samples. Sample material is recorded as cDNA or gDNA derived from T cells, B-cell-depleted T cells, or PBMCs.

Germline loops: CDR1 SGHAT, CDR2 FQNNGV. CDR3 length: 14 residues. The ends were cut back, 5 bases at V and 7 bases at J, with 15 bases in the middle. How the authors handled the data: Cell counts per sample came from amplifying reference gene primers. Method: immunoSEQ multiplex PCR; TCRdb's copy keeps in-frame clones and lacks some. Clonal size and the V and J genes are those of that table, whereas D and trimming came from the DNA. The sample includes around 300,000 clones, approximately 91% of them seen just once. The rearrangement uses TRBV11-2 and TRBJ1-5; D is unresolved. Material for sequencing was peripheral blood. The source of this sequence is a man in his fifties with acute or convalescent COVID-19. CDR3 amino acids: CASSLGSGDQPQHF. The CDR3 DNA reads TGTGCCAGCAGCCTAGGGAGCGGAGACCAGCCCCAGCATTTT.